The clone carrying this T cell receptor beta chain occurred once. Its antigen is still unknown. The data are from a study of identical twins. MiXCR, applied by TCRdb to the 5' RACE reads, yields one record per CDR3 protein. The sample holds around 1.7 million distinct CDR3 sequences, about 31% seen once. Each donor (without exception) was a healthy Caucasian. Study-wide findings and caveats: Clonotypes of the beta chain that were abundant in cord blood carried fewer insertions (memory repertoires showed none). These conclusions were based on statistical analysis (cross-sectional, not following the same donors).

V was trimmed by 5 bases and J by 4 bases, leaving 14 bases between them. The CDR3 is 14 residues long. The specimen was cord blood. The sequence was obtained from a newborn girl in good health. The V gene is TRBV12-3 or TRBV12-4, the J gene TRBJ1-2, with D perhaps matching TRBD1 (6 bases). The CDR3 here is CASSRTWGAYGYTF. Written as DNA, the CDR3 is TGTGCCAGCAGTCGAACTTGGGGGGCCTATGGCTACACCTTC.